Below, 23 T cell receptor beta chains from the same sample are listed, as sequenced in a study of blood T cells in healthy people across ages. A sample-barcoded 5' primer and a J-beta primer mix were used in a second PCR of roughly 6 to 11 cycles. TCRdb re-called the 5' RACE reads through MiXCR, storing one row per CDR3 protein. The table lists 780,000 or so distinct CDR3 sequences, around three fifths of them singletons, with 25% to 30% in the top ten. The specimen was blood. The origin of the receptors is a man aged 40-50 years in good health.

This rearrangement joins TRBV18 to TRBJ2-7; 7 bases align to TRBD2. Per germline, CDR1 KGHSH and CDR2 LQKENI. The CDR3 length is 15 residues. The ends lost 2 bases at V and 8 bases at J; junction bases unmatched: 12. CDR3 nucleotide sequence: TGTGCCAGCTCACCATCTGGACTAGGTCTCGTCCAGCAGTACTTC. Protein product: CASSPSGLGLVQQYF.

The rearrangement links TRBV20-1 to TRBJ2-6; 7 nucleotides align to TRBD1. V was pared by 1 base and J by 0 bases, with 6 bases of the junction left unmatched. The CDR3 runs 17 residues. CDR1 DFQATT and CDR2 SNEGSKA come from the germline V gene (reference sequence). CDR3 in amino acids: CSARVYRGHSGANVLTF. CDR3 nucleotides: TGCAGTGCTAGAGTGTACAGGGGACACTCTGGGGCCAACGTCCTGACTTTC.

On this clonotype itself: One junction end does not reproduce the germline sequence, and a read error may be involved. The chain links TRBV28 to TRBJ1-2, with 8 bases identical to TRBD1. Germline CDR1 MDHEN, CDR2 SYDVKM. The CDR3 contains 13 residues. The CDR3 here is CASSQGALYGYTF. The CDR3 bases are TGTGCCAGCAGTCAGGGGGCGTTGTATGGCTACACATTC.

The chain combines TRBV29-1 with TRBJ2-1, with 7 nucleotides matching TRBD1. The DNA end is more similar to TRBJ2-7, so the J call may be wrong. Germline values: CDR1 SQVTM, CDR2 ANQGSEA. CDR3 length equals 15 residues. As DNA, the CDR3 is TGCAGCGTTGATTCTACAGGGGTGTTCTACAATGAGCAGTACTTC. Its translation: CSVDSTGVFYNEQYF.

V gene TRBV28 combines with J gene TRBJ2-3, with TRBD2 matching over 12 bases. The CDR3 loop spans 16 amino acids. Germline V gives CDR1 MDHEN, CDR2 SYDVKM. The trim removed 4 bases at V and 3 bases at J, leaving 5 bases unmatched. CDR3 nucleotides: TGTGCCAGCAGTTCCCTGACTAGCGGGGGAACAGATACGCAGTATTTT. This sequence encodes CASSSLTSGGTDTQYF. Supplemented by reference TRBV28 and TRBJ2-3, the full variable domain reads DVKVTQSSRYLVKRTGEKVFLECVQDMDHENMFWYRQDPGLGLRLIYFSYDVKMKEKGDIPEGYSVSREKKERFSLILESASTNQTSMYLCASSSLTSGGTDTQYFGPGTRLTVL.

The chain is built from TRBV20-1 and TRBJ2-5, with a possible D match to TRBD2 (5 bases). V gave up 0 bases and J gave up 3 bases, with 20 bases separating them. The germline V gene encodes CDR1 DFQATT and CDR2 SNEGSKA (reference sequence). This CDR3 region has 17 residues. The CDR3 DNA follows: TGCAGTGCTAGAGATGAAGGTTTCGGAGCGGCTGAAGAGACCCAGTACTTC. Translated: CSARDEGFGAAEETQYF.

V is TRBV27 and J is TRBJ2-5; TRBD1 matches at 8 bases. The J call may be incorrect, as the DNA end agrees better with TRBJ2-7. This CDR3 contains 16 residues. CDR1 is MNHEY, CDR2 SMNVEV, per germline (reference sequence). The CDR3 spells CASSLGTGATLYEQYF. The CDR3 nucleotides read TGTGCCAGCAGTTTAGGGACAGGAGCTACCCTCTACGAGCAGTACTTC.

The chain recombines TRBV11-2 with TRBJ2-3, with TRBD2 as a possible D gene (6 bases). The CDR3 covers 16 residues. V was pared by 4 bases and J by 0 bases, with 14 bases between. The germline CDR1 and CDR2 sequences are SGHAT and FQNNGV. CDR3 sequence reads: CASSSKRVSSTDTQYF. The CDR3 DNA sequence: TGTGCCAGCAGCTCGAAGCGGGTATCTAGCACAGATACGCAGTATTTT.

The genes are TRBV2 and TRBJ2-1; 16 nucleotides line up with TRBD2. This CDR3 is built from 14 residues. From germline, CDR1 is SNHLY and CDR2 FYNNEI. Unmatched junction bases numbered 6, after V lost 9 bases and J lost 10 bases. The CDR3 sequence: CASRGTSGRGEQFF. DNA for the CDR3: TGTGCCAGTAGGGGGACTAGCGGGAGGGGGGAGCAGTTCTTC.

The rearrangement uses TRBV7-9 and TRBJ1-2; D perhaps matches TRBD1 (5 bases). The CDR3 length is 13 residues. Germline CDR1 is SEHNR and CDR2 is FQNEAQ (reference sequence). Trimming removed 5 bases at V and 4 bases at J, with 11 bases between. The CDR3 region has the DNA TGTGCCAGCAGCCGACGGGACTTCTATGGCTACACCTTC. Translating gives CASSRRDFYGYTF.

The chain recombines TRBV21-1 with TRBJ1-3; the DNA was not compared with TRBD1, the D call given in the table. TRBV21-1 is classified as a pseudogene. The CDR3 consists of 17 residues. The CDR3 DNA follows: TGTGCCAGCAGTCCAGAAGATGGGAGCCCGGACGGAAACACCATATATTTT. Translating it yields CASSPEDGSPDGNTIYF.

The chain uses TRBV5-1 and TRBJ2-5, with D maybe TRBD2 (6 bases). The CDR3 contains 15 residues. Trimming cost V 0 bases and J 4 bases, with 13 bases left between them. Germline CDR1 reads SGHRS; CDR2 reads YFSETQ. CDR3 amino acids: CASSLGRGWRETQYF. The CDR3 DNA is TGCGCCAGCAGCTTGGGGAGGGGCTGGCGAGAGACCCAGTACTTC.

This clonotype was observed a few times. The chain carries TRBV7-6 and TRBJ2-7, with 7 bases that match TRBD2. This CDR3 region has 14 residues. Trimming at V came to 6 bases and at J to 2 bases, leaving 7 bases not matched to a gene. The germline gives CDR1 SGHVS, CDR2 FNYEAQ. Here the CDR3 DNA reads TGTGCCAGCAGTGGGGCGGGAGTCACCTACGAGCAGTACTTC. This translates into CASSGAGVTYEQYF.

V gene TRBV15 combines with J gene TRBJ1-1; D is undetermined. CDR1 is LNHNV, CDR2 YYDKDF, per germline (reference sequence). The V end lost 3 bases, the J end lost 0 bases, and 5 bases lay between the germline ends. CDR3 length equals 13 residues. The CDR3 is CATSRTLNTEAFF. CDR3 bases: TGTGCCACCAGCAGGACGTTGAACACTGAAGCTTTCTTT. The whole variable domain, filled in from reference TRBV15 and TRBJ1-1, reads DAMVIQNPRYQVTQFGKPVTLSCSQTLNHNVMYWYQQKSSQAPKLLFHYYDKDFNNEADTPDNFQSRRPNTSFCFLDIRSPGLGDTAMYLCATSRTLNTEAFFGQGTRLTVV.

The V gene is TRBV20-1, the J gene TRBJ2-7; 8 positions agree with TRBD2. Matching the DNA end better, TRBJ2-5 makes the J call doubtful. The CDR3 has 15 residues. Per the germline V gene, CDR1 is DFQATT and CDR2 is SNEGSKA (reference sequence). The CDR3 coding sequence is TGCAGTGCGGACCGGGGGGGCGGGAGTGCTGAGACCCAGTACTTC. Its protein is CSADRGGGSAETQYF.

The V gene is TRBV12-3 or TRBV12-4, the J gene TRBJ2-3; D may correspond to TRBD1 or TRBD2 (6 bases each). V dropped 3 bases and J dropped 3 bases, with 13 bases sitting between them. CDR3 length: 15 residues. This CDR3 is CASSFPGAGTDTQYF. The CDR3, as DNA: TGTGCCAGCAGTTTTCCGGGGGCTGGTACAGATACGCAGTATTTT.

A few counts support this clonotype. The chain recombines TRBV27 with TRBJ2-7, with 8 bases fitting TRBD2. The V gene's germline CDR1 is MNHEY and CDR2 SMNVEV (reference sequence). The CDR3 contains 15 residues. V shed 7 bases and J 1 base; nucleotides not matched to a gene: 9. CDR3 amino acids: CASTETSGRSYEQYF. The CDR3 nucleotides are TGTGCCAGCACCGAAACTAGCGGAAGGTCCTACGAGCAGTACTTC.

This clonotype was detected a few times. The chain uses TRBV19 and TRBJ1-5, with D maybe TRBD1 (5 bases). Per germline, CDR1 LNHDA and CDR2 SQIVND (reference sequence). Trimming stripped 6 bases from V and 5 bases from J, with 11 bases between. The CDR3 has 13 residues. The CDR3 region is CASRGGVDQPQHF. The CDR3 nucleotides are TGTGCCAGTAGAGGAGGGGTAGATCAGCCCCAGCATTTT.

The gene calls are TRBV29-1 and TRBJ2-1; 9 bases map to TRBD1. With V trimmed by 0 bases and J by 15 bases, 6 bases remained unmatched. CDR1 is SQVTM and CDR2 is ANQGSEA in the germline V gene. CDR3 length: 12 amino acids. CDR3 in amino acids: CSVEDQDRGTFF. The CDR3 coding sequence is TGCAGCGTTGAAGATCAAGACAGGGGGACGTTCTTC.

Here the CDR3 reads CAISAARETTFF. Here the CDR3 DNA reads TGTGCCATCAGTGCTGCACGGGAAACTACTTTCTTT. The J gene is TRBJ1-1, the V gene TRBV10-3; no clear D. The CDR3 is 12 residues long. Trimming stripped 4 bases from V and 12 bases from J, with 15 bases between. CDR1 and CDR2 (germline): ENHRY, SYGVKD.

The chain combines TRBV4-3 with TRBJ2-2; 11 nucleotides line up with TRBD2. The junction had 7 bases not matched to a gene; V was cut back by 4 bases and J by 6 bases. The CDR3 sequence is 16 residues long. Germline CDR1 reads LGHNA; CDR2 reads YSLEER. The CDR3 region has the DNA TGCGCCAGCAGCCTACTAGCGGGAGAAGGAGCCGGGGAGCTGTTTTTT. Translating gives CASSLLAGEGAGELFF.

This clonotype was observed a single time. The chain joins TRBV7-8 to TRBJ2-2, with TRBD2 matching 7 bases. CDR3 length equals 15 residues. Per germline, CDR1 SGHVS and CDR2 FQNEAQ. V was pared by 4 bases and J by 1 base, with 3 bases of the junction left unmatched. This CDR3 reads CASSSGTKNTGELFF. The CDR3 region has the DNA TGTGCCAGCAGCTCCGGGACTAAGAACACCGGGGAGCTGTTTTTT.

The table lists this clonotype with a few counts. The rearrangement joins TRBV28 to TRBJ1-2, with 7 bases identical to TRBD1. Germline lookup yields CDR1 MDHEN and CDR2 SYDVKM. V lost 7 bases, J lost 3 bases, and 8 bases stayed unmatched. This CDR3 region has 14 residues. CDR3 in amino acids: CASNPATGHYGYTF. The CDR3 DNA sequence: TGTGCCAGCAACCCGGCGACAGGGCACTATGGCTACACCTTC.